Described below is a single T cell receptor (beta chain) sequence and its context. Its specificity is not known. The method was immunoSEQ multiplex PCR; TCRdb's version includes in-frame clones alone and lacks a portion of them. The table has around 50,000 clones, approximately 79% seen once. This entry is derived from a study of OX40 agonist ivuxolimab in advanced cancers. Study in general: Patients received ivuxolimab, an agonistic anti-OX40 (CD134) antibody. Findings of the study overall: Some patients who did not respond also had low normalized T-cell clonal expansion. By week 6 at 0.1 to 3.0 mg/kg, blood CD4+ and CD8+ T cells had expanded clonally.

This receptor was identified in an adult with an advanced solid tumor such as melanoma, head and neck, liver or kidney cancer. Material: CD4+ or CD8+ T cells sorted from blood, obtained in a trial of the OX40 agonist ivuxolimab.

The CDR3 reads CASGPSSGSTDTQYF. CDR3 sequence (DNA): TGCGCCAGCGGACCATCTAGCGGATCCACAGATACGCAGTATTTT. This sequence joins TRBV5-1 and TRBJ2-3; the match to TRBD2 covers 7 bases. Germline-derived CDR1 and CDR2 are SGHRS and YFSETQ. J was trimmed by 2 bases and V by 7 bases; bases with no gene match: 10. This CDR3 spans 15 amino acids.